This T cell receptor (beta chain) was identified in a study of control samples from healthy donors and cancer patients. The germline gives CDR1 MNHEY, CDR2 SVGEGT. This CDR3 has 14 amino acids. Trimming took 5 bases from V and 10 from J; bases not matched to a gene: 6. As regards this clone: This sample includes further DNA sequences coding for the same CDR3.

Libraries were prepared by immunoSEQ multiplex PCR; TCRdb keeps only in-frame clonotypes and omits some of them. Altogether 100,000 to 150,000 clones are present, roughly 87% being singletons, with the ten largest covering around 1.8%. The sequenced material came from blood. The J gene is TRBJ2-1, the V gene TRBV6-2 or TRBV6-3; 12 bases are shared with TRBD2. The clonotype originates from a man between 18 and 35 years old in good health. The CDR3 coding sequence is TGTGCCAGCAGTCTTTCCGGGACTAGCGGGGAGCAGTTCTTC. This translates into CASSLSGTSGEQFF.